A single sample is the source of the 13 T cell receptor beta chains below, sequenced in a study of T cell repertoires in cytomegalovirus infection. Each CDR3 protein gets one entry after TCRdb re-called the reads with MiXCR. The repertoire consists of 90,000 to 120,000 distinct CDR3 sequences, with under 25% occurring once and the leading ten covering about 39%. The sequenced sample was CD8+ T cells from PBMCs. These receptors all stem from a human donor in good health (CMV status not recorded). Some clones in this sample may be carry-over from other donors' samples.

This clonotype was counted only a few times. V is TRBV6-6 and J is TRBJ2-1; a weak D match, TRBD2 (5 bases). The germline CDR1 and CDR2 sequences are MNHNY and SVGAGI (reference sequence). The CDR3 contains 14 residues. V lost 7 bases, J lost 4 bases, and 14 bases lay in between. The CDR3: CASIPRGGYNEQFF. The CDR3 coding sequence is TGTGCCAGCATTCCGAGAGGAGGATACAATGAGCAGTTCTTC.

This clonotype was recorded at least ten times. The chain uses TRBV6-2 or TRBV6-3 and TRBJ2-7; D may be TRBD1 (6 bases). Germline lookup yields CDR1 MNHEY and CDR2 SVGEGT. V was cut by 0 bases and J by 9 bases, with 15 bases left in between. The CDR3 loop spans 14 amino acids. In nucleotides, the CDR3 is TGTGCCAGCAGTTACTCAAGGACAGCCTTCGGGCAGTACTTC. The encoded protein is CASSYSRTAFGQYF.

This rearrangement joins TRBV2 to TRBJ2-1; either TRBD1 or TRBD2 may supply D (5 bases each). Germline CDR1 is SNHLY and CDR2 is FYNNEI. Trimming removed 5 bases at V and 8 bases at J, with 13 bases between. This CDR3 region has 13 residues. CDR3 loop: CASSTLGVDEQFF. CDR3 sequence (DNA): TGTGCCAGCAGTACTTTGGGGGTGGATGAGCAGTTCTTC.

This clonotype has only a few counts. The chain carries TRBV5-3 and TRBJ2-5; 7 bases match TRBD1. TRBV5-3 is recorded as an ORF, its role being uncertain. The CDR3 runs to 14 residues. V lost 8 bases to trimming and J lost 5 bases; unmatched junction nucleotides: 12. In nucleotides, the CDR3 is TGTGCCAGCGAGAAGACAGGGCTTTCGGAGACCCAGTACTTC. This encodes CASEKTGLSETQYF.

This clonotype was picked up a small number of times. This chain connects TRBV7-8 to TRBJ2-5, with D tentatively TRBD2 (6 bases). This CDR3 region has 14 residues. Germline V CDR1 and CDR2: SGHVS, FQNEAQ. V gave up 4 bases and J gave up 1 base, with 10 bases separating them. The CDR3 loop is CASSSTSSQETQYF. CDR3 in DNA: TGTGCCAGCAGCTCCACTAGCAGCCAAGAGACCCAGTACTTC.

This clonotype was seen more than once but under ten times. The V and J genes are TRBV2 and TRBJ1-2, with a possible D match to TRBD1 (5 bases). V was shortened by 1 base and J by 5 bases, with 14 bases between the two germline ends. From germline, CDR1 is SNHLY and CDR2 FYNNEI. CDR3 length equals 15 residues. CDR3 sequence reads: CASSEGSDSPYGYTF. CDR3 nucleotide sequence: TGTGCCAGCAGTGAAGGATCCGACAGCCCTTATGGCTACACCTTC.

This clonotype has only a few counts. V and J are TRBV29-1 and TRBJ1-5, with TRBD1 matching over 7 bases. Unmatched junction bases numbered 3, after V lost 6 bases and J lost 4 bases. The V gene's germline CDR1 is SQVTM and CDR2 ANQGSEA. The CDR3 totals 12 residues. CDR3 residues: CSVVQGNQPQHF. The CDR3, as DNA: TGCAGCGTCGTACAGGGGAATCAGCCCCAGCATTTT. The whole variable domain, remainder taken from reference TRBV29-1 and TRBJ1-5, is SAVISQKPSRDICQRGTSLTIQCQVDSQVTMMFWYRQQPGQSLTLIATANQGSEATYESGFVIDKFPISRPNLTFSTLTVSNMSPEDSSIYLCSVVQGNQPQHFGDGTRLSIL.

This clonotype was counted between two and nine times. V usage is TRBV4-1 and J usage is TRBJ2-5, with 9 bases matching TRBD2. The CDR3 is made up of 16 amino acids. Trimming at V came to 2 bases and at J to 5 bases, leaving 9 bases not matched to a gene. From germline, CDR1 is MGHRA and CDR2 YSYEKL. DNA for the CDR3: TGCGCCAGCAGCCAACCGTTAGCGGGGGTGATTGAGACCCAGTACTTC. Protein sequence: CASSQPLAGVIETQYF.

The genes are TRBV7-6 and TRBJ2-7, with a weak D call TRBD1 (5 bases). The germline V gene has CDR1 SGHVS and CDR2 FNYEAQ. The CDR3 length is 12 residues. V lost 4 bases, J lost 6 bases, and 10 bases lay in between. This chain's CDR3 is CASSSTTGEQYF. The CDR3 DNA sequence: TGTGCCAGCAGCTCAACTACAGGCGAGCAGTACTTC.

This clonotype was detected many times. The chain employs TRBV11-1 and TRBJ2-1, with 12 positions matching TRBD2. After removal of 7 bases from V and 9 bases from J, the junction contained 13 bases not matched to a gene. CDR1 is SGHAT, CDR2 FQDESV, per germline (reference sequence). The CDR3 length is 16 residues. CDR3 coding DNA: TGTGCCAGCATCGAAGGACCTAGCGGGGGGGGACGTGAGCAGTTCTTC. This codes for CASIEGPSGGGREQFF.

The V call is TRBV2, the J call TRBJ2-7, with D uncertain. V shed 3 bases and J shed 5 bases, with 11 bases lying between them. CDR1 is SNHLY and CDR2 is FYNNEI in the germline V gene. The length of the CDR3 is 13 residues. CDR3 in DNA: TGTGCCAGCAGTGATCCCACCGTGGACGAGCAGTACTTC. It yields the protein CASSDPTVDEQYF.

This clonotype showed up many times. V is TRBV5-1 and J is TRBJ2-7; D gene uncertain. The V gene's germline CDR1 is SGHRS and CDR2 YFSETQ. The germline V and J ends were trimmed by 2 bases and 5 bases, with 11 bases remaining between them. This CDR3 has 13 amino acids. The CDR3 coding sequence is TGCGCCAGCAGCTTACAAAAGGGCCACGAGCAGTACTTC. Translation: CASSLQKGHEQYF.

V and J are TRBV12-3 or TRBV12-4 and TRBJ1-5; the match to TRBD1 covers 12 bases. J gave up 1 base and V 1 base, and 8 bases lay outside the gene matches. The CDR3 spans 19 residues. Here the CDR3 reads CASSLEGTGGVWSNQPQHF. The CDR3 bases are TGTGCCAGCAGTTTAGAGGGGACAGGGGGCGTTTGGAGCAATCAGCCCCAGCATTTT.